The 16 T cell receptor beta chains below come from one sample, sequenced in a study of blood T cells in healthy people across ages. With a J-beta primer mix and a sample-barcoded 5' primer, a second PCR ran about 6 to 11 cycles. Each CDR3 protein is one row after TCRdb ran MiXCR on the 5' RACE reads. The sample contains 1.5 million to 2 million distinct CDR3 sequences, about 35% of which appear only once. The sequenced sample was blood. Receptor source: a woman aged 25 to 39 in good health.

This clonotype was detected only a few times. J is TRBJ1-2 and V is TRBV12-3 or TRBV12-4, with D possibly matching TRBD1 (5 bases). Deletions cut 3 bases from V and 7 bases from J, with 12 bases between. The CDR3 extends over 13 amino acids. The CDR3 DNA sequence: TGTGCCAGCAGTTTCTGGGGGAAGTCTGGCTACACCTTC. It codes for CASSFWGKSGYTF.

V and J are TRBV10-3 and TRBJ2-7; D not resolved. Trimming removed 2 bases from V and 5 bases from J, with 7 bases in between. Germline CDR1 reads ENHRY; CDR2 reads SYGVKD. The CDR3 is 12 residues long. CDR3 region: CAISEDGDEQYF. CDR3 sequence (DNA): TGTGCCATCAGTGAGGATGGCGACGAGCAGTACTTC.

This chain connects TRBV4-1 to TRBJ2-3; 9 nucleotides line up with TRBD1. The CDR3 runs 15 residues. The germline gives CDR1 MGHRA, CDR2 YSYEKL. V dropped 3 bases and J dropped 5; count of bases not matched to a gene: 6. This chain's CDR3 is CASSQGDREIDTQYF. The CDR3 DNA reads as TGCGCCAGCAGCCAGGGGGACAGGGAGATAGATACGCAGTATTTT.

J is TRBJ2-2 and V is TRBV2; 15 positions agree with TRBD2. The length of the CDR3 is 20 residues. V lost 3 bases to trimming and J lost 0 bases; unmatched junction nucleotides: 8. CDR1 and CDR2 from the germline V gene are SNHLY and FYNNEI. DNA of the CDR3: TGTGCCAGCAGTGAGACGCCGGGACTAGCGGGAGGCGCGAACACCGGGGAGCTGTTTTTT. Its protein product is CASSETPGLAGGANTGELFF.

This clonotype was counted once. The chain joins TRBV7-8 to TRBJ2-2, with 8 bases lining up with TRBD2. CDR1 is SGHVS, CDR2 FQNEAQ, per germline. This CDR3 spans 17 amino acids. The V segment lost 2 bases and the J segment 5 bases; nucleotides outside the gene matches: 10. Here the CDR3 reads CASSLNGRALGTGELFF. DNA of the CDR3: TGTGCCAGCAGCTTAAACGGGAGGGCCCTCGGAACCGGGGAGCTGTTTTTT.

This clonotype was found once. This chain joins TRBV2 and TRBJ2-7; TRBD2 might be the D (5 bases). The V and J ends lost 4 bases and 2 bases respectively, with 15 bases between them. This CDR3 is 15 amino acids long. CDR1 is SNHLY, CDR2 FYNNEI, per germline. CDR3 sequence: CASSAGGYGTYEQYF. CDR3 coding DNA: TGTGCCAGCAGTGCAGGAGGTTACGGCACCTACGAGCAGTACTTC.

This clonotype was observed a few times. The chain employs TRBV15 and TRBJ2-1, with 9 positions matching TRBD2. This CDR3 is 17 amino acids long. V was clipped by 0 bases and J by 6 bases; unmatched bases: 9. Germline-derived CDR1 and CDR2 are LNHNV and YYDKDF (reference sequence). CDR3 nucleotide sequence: TGTGCCACCAGCAGAGATCTTGCTAGCGGGAAGGGCAATGAGCAGTTCTTC. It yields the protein CATSRDLASGKGNEQFF.

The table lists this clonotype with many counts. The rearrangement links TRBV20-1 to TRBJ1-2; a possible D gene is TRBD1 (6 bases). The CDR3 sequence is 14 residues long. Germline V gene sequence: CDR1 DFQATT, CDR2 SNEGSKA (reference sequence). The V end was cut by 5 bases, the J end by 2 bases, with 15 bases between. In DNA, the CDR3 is TGCAGTGCTCCCACAGGGAAAGGGAACTATGGCTACACCTTC. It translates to CSAPTGKGNYGYTF.

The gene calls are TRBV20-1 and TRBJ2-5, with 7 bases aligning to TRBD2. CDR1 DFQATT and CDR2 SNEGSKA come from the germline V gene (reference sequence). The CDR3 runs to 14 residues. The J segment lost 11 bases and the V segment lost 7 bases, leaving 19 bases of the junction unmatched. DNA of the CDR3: TGCAGTGTAGAAGTCCCCACGGGGGGTTGGGGGCAGTACTTC. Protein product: CSVEVPTGGWGQYF.

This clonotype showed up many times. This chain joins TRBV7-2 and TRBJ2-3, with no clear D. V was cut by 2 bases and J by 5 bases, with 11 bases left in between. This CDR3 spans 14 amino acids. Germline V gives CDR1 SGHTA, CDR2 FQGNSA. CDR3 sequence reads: CASSLRSQIDTQYF. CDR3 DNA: TGTGCCAGCAGCTTACGGTCCCAGATAGATACGCAGTATTTT.

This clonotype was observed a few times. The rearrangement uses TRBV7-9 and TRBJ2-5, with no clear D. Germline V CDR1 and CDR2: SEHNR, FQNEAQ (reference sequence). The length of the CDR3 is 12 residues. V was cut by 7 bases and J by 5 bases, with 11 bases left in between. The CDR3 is CASTRDRETQYF. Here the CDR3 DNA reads TGTGCCAGCACCCGCGATAGGGAGACCCAGTACTTC.

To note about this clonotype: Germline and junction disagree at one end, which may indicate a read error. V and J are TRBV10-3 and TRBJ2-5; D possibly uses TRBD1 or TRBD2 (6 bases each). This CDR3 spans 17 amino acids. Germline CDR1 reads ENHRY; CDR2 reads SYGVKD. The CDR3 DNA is TGTGTCATCAGTGCGGGGCTCGGGGGCCGTGACCAAGAGACCCAGTACTTC. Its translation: CVISAGLGGRDQETQYF.

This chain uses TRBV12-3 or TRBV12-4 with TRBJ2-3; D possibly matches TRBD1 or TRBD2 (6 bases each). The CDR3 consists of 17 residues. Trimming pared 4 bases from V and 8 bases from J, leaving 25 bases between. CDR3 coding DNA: TGTGCCAGCAGTTGGAGGGGACAAGAGCGAGCGCCAGGTACGCAGTATTTT. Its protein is CASSWRGQERAPGTQYF.

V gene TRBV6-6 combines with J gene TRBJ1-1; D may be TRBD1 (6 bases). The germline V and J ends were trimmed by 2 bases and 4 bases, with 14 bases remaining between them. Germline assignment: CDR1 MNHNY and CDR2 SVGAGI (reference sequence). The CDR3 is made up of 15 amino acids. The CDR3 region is CASSYGKAGATEAFF. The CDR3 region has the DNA TGTGCCAGCAGTTACGGGAAGGCAGGGGCCACTGAAGCTTTCTTT.

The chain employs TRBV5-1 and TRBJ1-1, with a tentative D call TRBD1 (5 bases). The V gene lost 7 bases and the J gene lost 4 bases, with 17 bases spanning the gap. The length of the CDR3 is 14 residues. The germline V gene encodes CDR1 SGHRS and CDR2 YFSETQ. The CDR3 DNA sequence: TGCGCCAGCCAACTGACGAGTGGGGGCACTGAAGCTTTCTTT. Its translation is CASQLTSGGTEAFF.

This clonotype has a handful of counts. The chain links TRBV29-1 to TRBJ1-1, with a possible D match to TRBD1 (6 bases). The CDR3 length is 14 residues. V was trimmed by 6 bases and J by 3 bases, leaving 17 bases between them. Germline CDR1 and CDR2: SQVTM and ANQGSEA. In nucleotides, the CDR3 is TGCAGCGTCTCAAGGGGGTATGGGGACACTGAAGCTTTCTTT. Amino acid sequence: CSVSRGYGDTEAFF.